This is a list of T cell receptor beta chains from one sample in a study of T cells in Graves' hyperthyroidism and ophthalmopathy. Each CDR3 protein gets one entry after TCRdb re-called the multiplex PCR reads with MiXCR. The repertoire has approximately 720,000 distinct CDR3 sequences, over 15% of them found once; the top ten carry 16%. The sample comprised blood. The receptor source for this set is a woman in her forties or fifties with Graves' hyperthyroidism that later progressed to Graves' ophthalmopathy. The CDR3 runs from the conserved cysteine through the conserved F or W. D genes are given only for firm matches. A clone size is listed for some rows: how often the clone was seen (once, few, many), or a class if it is expanded.

J gene | clone size | D gene | V gene | CDR3 protein | CDR3 DNA
TRBJ2-7 | many | - | TRBV2 | CASSEMRRAAGEQYF | TGTGCCAGCAGTGAAATGAGGAGGGCGGCGGGCGAGCAGTACTTC
TRBJ1-1 | few | TRBD1 | TRBV6-9 | CASSLGQREAFF | TGTGCCAGCAGTTTGGGACAGCGTGAAGCTTTCTTT
TRBJ1-1 | many | TRBD1 | TRBV5-1 | CASSLVGRGAAEAFF | TGCGCCAGCAGCTTGGTGGGCAGGGGGGCCGCTGAAGCTTTCTTT
TRBJ1-5 | many | - | TRBV20-1 | CSARERDTSYSNQPQHF | TGCAGTGCTAGAGAAAGGGACACTTCTTATAGCAATCAGCCCCAGCATTTT
TRBJ2-5 | few | - | TRBV3-1 | CASLQEATKETQYF | TGTGCCAGCCTACAGGAGGCGACGAAAGAGACCCAGTACTTC
TRBJ2-7 | many | TRBD2 | TRBV20-1 | CSARGGGYEQYF | TGCAGTGCTAGAGGCGGGGGTTACGAGCAGTACTTC
TRBJ2-7 | - | TRBD1 | TRBV2 | CASSFDRGYYEQYF | TGTGCCAGCAGTTTCGACAGGGGTTATTACGAGCAGTACTTC
TRBJ1-3 | few | TRBD1 | TRBV7-2 | CASSIDRVAGSTIYF | TGTGCCAGCAGCATCGACAGGGTGGCTGGAAGCACCATATATTTT
TRBJ2-1 | many | - | TRBV3-1 | CASSQRPTSSNEQFF | TGTGCCAGCAGCCAAAGACCTACTAGCTCCAATGAGCAGTTCTTC
TRBJ1-2 | many | TRBD1 | TRBV12-3/TRBV12-4 | CASSLGDSQGSGYTF | TGTGCCAGCAGTTTAGGGGACAGCCAAGGGAGCGGCTACACCTTC
TRBJ2-1 | - | - | TRBV27 | CASSLWGQNEQFF | TGTGCCAGCAGTTTATGGGGGCAGAATGAGCAGTTCTTC
TRBJ1-1 | many | TRBD1 | TRBV3-1 | CASSQGQGDTEAFF | TGTGCCAGCAGCCAAGGACAGGGGGATACTGAAGCTTTCTTT
TRBJ2-5 | many | - | TRBV6-1 | CASSVAETQYF | TGTGCCAGCAGTGTTGCGGAGACCCAGTACTTC
TRBJ1-6 | few | - | TRBV7-3 | CASSPTPGTFGSPLHF | TGTGCCAGCAGTCCCACCCCCGGGACCTTCGGTTCACCCCTCCACTTT
TRBJ2-1 | few | TRBD1 | TRBV6-1 | CASSEVGTVVGEQFF | TGTGCCAGCAGTGAAGTAGGGACAGTGGTGGGGGAGCAGTTCTTC
TRBJ1-3 | few | TRBD1 | TRBV5-1 | CASSWRTGDGNTIYF | TGCGCCAGCAGCTGGAGGACAGGGGATGGAAACACCATATATTTT
TRBJ1-1 | - | - | TRBV29-1 | CSGQQGPDTEAFF | TGCAGCGGCCAACAGGGACCGGACACTGAAGCTTTCTTT
TRBJ2-3 | - | - | TRBV15 | CATSRVNARTDTQYF | TGTGCCACCAGCAGAGTGAACGCCCGCACAGATACGCAGTATTTT
TRBJ1-2 | many | TRBD1 | TRBV9 | CASSAQTGNYGYTF | TGTGCCAGCAGCGCCCAGACAGGGAACTATGGCTACACCTTC
TRBJ1-4 | - | TRBD1 | TRBV9 | CASSARSGTGLSNEKLFF | TGTGCCAGCAGCGCTCGTTCCGGGACAGGTTTATCTAATGAAAAGCTGTTTTTT
TRBJ2-7 | many | - | TRBV2 | CASRAPGFPYEQYF | TGTGCCAGCAGGGCCCCAGGGTTTCCCTACGAGCAGTACTTC
TRBJ1-1 | - | - | TRBV12-3/TRBV12-4 | CASREGPNTEAFF | TGTGCCAGCAGGGAAGGACCGAACACTGAAGCTTTCTTT
TRBJ1-2 | few | TRBD1 | TRBV5-1 | CASSLERTGNYGYTF | TGCGCCAGCAGCTTGGAAAGGACAGGGAACTATGGCTACACCTTC
TRBJ2-5 | - | - | TRBV12-3/TRBV12-4 | CASSLAWGGTETQYF | TGTGCCAGCAGTTTAGCTTGGGGCGGCACAGAGACCCAGTACTTC
TRBJ2-2 | many | TRBD1 | TRBV27 | CASSLPGQFLTGELFF | TGTGCCAGCAGTCTACCGGGACAGTTCTTGACCGGGGAGCTGTTTTTT
TRBJ1-1 | many | TRBD1 | TRBV12-3/TRBV12-4 | CASSYLGQINTEAFF | TGTGCCAGCAGTTACCTGGGACAGATTAACACTGAAGCTTTCTTT
TRBJ1-1 | few | TRBD1 | TRBV9 | CASSVASGQGGTEAFF | TGTGCCAGCAGCGTAGCGTCGGGACAGGGGGGCACTGAAGCTTTCTTT
TRBJ1-3 | few | - | TRBV6-1 | CASSDPTGNTIYF | TGTGCCAGCAGTGACCCGACAGGAAACACCATATATTTT
TRBJ1-1 | once | TRBD1 | TRBV2 | CASSGQGAENTEAFF | TGTGCCAGCAGTGGGCAGGGGGCGGAGAACACTGAAGCTTTCTTT
TRBJ2-1 | few | TRBD2 | TRBV5-6 | CASSLEASGYNEQFF | TGTGCCAGCAGCTTGGAGGCTAGCGGGTACAATGAGCAGTTCTTC
TRBJ2-2 | few | TRBD1 | TRBV7-9 | CASSVDGSGQGGTGELFF | TGTGCCAGCAGCGTAGACGGCTCGGGACAGGGGGGCACCGGGGAGCTGTTTTTT
TRBJ2-2 | - | TRBD1 | TRBV19 | CASRDGQAAGELFF | TGTGCCAGTAGAGATGGACAGGCCGCCGGGGAGCTGTTTTTT
TRBJ2-3 | many | TRBD2 | TRBV5-1 | CASSFNPAGGPSDTQYF | TGCGCCAGCAGCTTTAACCCTGCGGGGGGGCCATCTGATACGCAGTATTTT
TRBJ2-3 | few | TRBD2 | TRBV9 | CASSVSSGATDTQYF | TGTGCCAGCAGCGTTTCTAGCGGGGCTACAGATACGCAGTATTTT
TRBJ1-4 | few | TRBD1 | TRBV20-1 | CSARVEGRGLEKLFF | TGCAGTGCTAGAGTCGAGGGCAGGGGGCTCGAAAAACTGTTTTTT
TRBJ2-3 | - | - | TRBV4-1 | CASSQIDSTDTQYF | TGCGCCAGCAGCCAGATCGACAGCACAGATACGCAGTATTTT
TRBJ2-2 | few | - | TRBV15 | CATSRVSRSTGELFF | TGTGCCACCAGCAGAGTCTCACGATCCACCGGGGAGCTGTTTTTT
TRBJ2-5 | - | TRBD1 | TRBV6-1 | CASSNRGSGETQYF | TGTGCCAGCAGTAACAGGGGATCAGGGGAGACCCAGTACTTC
TRBJ2-5 | few | TRBD2 | TRBV15 | CATSRGGSSGGAMETQYF | TGTGCCACCAGCAGAGGGGGAAGTAGCGGGGGGGCCATGGAGACCCAGTACTTC
TRBJ2-3 | - | TRBD1 | TRBV5-1 | CASSRGQALLGYTQYF | TGCGCCAGCAGCAGGGGACAGGCCCTGTTGGGGTATACGCAGTATTTT
TRBJ1-1 | many | - | TRBV11-2 | CASSLFYPEAFF | TGTGCCAGCAGCTTATTCTACCCTGAAGCTTTCTTT
TRBJ2-7 | - | - | TRBV6-1 | CASSADSNYEQYF | TGTGCCAGCAGTGCGGACAGCAACTACGAGCAGTACTTC
TRBJ1-2 | - | TRBD1 | TRBV9 | CASSASLRQGNGYTF | TGTGCCAGCAGCGCCTCACTGAGACAGGGTAACGGCTACACCTTC
TRBJ1-5 | - | TRBD1 | TRBV19 | CASSPSGQGALQPQHF | TGTGCCAGTAGTCCTTCGGGACAGGGCGCCCTCCAGCCCCAGCATTTT
TRBJ1-1 | few | - | TRBV19 | CASSIKIRVEGNTEAFF | TGTGCCAGTAGTATCAAGATCCGGGTTGAGGGAAACACTGAAGCTTTCTTT